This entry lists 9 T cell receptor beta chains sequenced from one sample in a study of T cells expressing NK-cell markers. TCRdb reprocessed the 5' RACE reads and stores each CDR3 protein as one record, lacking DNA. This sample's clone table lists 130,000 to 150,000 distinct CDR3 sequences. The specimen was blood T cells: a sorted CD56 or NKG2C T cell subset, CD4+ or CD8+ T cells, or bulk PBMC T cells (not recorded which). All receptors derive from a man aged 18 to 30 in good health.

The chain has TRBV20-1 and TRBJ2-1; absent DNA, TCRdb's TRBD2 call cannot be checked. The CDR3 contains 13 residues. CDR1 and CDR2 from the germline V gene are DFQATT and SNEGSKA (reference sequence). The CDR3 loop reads CSARGGLDYEQFF.

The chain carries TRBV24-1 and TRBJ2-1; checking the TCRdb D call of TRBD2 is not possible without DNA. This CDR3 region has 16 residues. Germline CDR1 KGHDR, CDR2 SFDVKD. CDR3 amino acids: CATSALTSGIGNEQFF.

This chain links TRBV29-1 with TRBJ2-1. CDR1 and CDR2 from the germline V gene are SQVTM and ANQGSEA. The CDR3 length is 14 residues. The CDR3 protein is CSSWEDSIANEQFF.

Here the CDR3 reads CASSFTTSGSYNEQFF. V and J are TRBV7-8 and TRBJ2-1; with no DNA, the TCRdb D assignment of TRBD2 cannot be verified. The CDR3 covers 16 residues. The germline CDR1 and CDR2 sequences are SGHVS and FQNEAQ. Complete variable domain (other parts from reference TRBV7-8 and TRBJ2-1): GAGVSQSPRYKVAKRGQDVALRCDPISGHVSLFWYQQALGQGPEFLTYFQNEAQLDKSGLPSDRFFAERPEGSVSTLKIQRTQQEDSAVYLCASSFTTSGSYNEQFFGPGTRLTVL.

The CDR3: CASSLAPGGGGNTIYF. The rearrangement links TRBV5-1 to TRBJ1-3; the D gene TCRdb calls, TRBD1, cannot be checked with no DNA. The CDR3 contains 16 residues. Germline CDR1 reads SGHRS; CDR2 reads YFSETQ.

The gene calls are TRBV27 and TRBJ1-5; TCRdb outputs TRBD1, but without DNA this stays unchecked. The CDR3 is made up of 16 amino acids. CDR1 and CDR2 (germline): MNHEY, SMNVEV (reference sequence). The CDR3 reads CASGSQRQGSHQPQHF.

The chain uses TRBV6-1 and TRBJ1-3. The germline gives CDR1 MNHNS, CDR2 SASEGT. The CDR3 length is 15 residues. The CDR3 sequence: CASSPFKSSGNTIYF.

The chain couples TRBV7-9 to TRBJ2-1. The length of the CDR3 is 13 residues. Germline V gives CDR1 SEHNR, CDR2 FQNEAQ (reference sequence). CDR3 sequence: CASSTLERGDQFF.

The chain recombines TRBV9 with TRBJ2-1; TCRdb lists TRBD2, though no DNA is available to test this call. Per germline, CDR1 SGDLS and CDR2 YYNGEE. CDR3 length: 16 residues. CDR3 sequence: CASSVGASGRYNEQFF. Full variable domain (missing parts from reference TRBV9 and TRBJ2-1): DSGVTQTPKHLITATGQRVTLRCSPRSGDLSVYWYQQSLDQGLQFLIQYYNGEERAKGNILERFSAQQFPDLHSELNLSSLELGDSALYFCASSVGASGRYNEQFFGPGTRLTVL.